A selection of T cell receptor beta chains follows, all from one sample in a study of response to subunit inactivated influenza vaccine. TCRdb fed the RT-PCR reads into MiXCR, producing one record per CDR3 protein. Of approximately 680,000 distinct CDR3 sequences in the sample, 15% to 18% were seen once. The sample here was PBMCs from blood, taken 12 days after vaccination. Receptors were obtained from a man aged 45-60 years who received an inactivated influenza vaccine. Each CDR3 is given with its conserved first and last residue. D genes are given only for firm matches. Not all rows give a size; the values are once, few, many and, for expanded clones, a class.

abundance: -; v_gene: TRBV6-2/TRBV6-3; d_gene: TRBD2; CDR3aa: CASRRPGTSSYEQFF
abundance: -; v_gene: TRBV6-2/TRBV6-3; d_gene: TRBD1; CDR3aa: CASSYSPDRVTDTQYF
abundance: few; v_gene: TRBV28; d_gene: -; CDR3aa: CASSFHPPGYEQYF
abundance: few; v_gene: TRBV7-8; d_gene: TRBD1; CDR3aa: CASSPQGAGAKNIQYF
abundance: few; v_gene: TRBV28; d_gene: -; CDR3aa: CASSRPGNPTYEQYF
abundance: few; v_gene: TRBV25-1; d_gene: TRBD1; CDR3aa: CATPGQGPYEQYF
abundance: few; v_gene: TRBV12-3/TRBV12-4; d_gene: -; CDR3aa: CASSLSFARGSDGYTF
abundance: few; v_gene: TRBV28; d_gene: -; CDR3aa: CASSLRQSSSSYNEQFF
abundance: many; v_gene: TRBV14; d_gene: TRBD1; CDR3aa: CASSRQGDEQFF
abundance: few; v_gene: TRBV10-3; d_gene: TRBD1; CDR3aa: CAIMSGTVNTGELFF
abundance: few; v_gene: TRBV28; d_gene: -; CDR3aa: CASNTLDSSYEQYF
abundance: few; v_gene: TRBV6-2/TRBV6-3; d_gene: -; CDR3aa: CASSRPGSGGDTQYF
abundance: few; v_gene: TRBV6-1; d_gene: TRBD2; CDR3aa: CASSADPPLAGDETQYF
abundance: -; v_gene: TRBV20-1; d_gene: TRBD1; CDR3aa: CIWGQGDGFTF
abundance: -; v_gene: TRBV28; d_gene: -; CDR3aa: CASSPPGFHGYTF
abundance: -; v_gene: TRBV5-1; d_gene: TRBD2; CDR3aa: CASSKGLAGAGEQFF
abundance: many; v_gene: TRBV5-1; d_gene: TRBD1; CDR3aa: CASSLAPDRGVLHF
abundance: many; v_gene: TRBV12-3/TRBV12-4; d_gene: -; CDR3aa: CASSLGARSRTEAFF
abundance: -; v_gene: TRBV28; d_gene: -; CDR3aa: CAASGIDTIYF
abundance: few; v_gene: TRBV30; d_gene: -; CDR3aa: CAWYGSGSGANVLTF
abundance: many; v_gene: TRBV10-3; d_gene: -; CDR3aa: CAISDEVTPQHF
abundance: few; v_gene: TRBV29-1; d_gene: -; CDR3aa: CSYPHRVNEQFF
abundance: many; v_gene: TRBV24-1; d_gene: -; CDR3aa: CATQGLDSYNEQFF
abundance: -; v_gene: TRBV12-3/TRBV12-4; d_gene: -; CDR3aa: CASSERGKSNQPQHF
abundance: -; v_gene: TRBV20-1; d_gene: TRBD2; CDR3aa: CSAADSGLAQEETQYF
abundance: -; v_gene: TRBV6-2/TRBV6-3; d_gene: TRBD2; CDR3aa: CASSDGTSGKHTDTQYF
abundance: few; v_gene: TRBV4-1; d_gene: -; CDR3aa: CASSQDRLGFRLNTEAFF
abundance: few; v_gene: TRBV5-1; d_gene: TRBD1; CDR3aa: CASSNDRENTGELFF
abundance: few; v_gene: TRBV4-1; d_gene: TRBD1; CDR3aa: CASSQTRDRGNQPQHF
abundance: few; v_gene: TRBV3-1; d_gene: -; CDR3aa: CASSQVLAEKLFF
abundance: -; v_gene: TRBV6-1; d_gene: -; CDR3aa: CASSDRGYSNQPQHF
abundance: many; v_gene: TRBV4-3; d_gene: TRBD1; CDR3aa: CASSADRGRETQYF
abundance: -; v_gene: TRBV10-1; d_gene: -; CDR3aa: CASGRDSQDYTQYF
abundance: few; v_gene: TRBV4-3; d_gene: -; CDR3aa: CASSQEVAVSYNEQFF
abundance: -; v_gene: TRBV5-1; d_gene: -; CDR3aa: CASSLGGTGVWANEQFF
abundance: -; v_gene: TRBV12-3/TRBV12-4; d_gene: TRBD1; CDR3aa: CASSSARQGKNYGYTF
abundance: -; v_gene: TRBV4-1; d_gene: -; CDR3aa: CASSQHSTGTYEQYF
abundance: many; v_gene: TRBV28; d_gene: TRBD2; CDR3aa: CASRTGTSGRASYEQYF
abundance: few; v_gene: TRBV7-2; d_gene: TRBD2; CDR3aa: CASTWNSGTYEQYF
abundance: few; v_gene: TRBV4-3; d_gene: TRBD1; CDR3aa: CASSQVYRGPREQFF
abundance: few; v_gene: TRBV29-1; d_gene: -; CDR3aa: CSVAYSSNEQYF
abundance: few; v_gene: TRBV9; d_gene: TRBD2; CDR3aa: CASSVAVTSGRRGNTGELFF
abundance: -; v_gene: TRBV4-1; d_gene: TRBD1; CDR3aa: CASSQGTGSSSPLHF
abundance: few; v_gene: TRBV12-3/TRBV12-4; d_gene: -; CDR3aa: CASSLKGTLQGNIQYF
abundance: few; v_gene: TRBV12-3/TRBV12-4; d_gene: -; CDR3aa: CASSSSGKNYEQYF
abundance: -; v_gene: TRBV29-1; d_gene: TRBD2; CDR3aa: CSVEGVSSGLSYEQYF
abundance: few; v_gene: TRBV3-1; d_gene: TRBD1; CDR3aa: CASSFTGVGTEAFF
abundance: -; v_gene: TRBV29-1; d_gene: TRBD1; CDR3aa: CSVRTGSNTGELFF
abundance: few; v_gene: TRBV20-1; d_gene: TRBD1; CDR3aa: CSATKTGTYEQYF
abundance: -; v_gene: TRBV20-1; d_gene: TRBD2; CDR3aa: CSAGLAGDEQYF